This T cell receptor beta chain appears in the sequencing data of a study of T-cell reconstitution after alpha-beta-depleted transplantation in children (dated by TCRdb to about 2016). A note on the overall study: T-cell immune reconstitution after TCRalphabeta/CD19-depleted allogeneic hematopoietic cell transplantation in children was quantitatively tracked in the study by means of TCR repertoire profiling.

This clonotype was counted at least ten times. It lacks a known antigen. No clone much larger than this one lies a single base away; base qualities are absent. The germline V gene provides CDR1 MGHRA and CDR2 YSYEKL. The CDR3 holds 17 amino acids from the cysteine to the phenylalanine. The sequence is cut down to CDR3 DNA, 51 bases in frame from base 1. Relative to germline, V is missing 4 bases and J is missing 0 bases, with 8 bases of the junction outside any gene match. The library was built by means of PCR. Sequencing took place on an Illumina HiSeq 2500. TCR libraries were prepared with molecular barcoding, using unique molecular identifiers to normalize TCRbeta repertoire quantification. TCRdb took the public reads, trimmed them with fastp at Q25, ran MiXCR for clone calling and kept in-frame beta chains. For every CDR3 protein sequence, its rows merge into one entry that carries the most common genes and DNA. This sample comprises more than 250,000 distinct CDR3 sequences, approximately 9.6% of them detected only once. The biggest ten clones account for over 9.5% of the sample.

The TCR comes from a human donor who donated a stem cell graft to a child with SCID. This specimen was PBMCs from the stem cell graft donor, taken from the stem cell graft. Recombination linked TRBV4-1 to TRBJ2-2, with 7 middle bases fitting TRBD1. The CDR3 is CASSLRQGYANTGELFF. The nucleotide sequence is given as TGCGCCAGCAGCCTTCGACAGGGTTACGCGAACACCGGGGAGCTGTTTTTT.